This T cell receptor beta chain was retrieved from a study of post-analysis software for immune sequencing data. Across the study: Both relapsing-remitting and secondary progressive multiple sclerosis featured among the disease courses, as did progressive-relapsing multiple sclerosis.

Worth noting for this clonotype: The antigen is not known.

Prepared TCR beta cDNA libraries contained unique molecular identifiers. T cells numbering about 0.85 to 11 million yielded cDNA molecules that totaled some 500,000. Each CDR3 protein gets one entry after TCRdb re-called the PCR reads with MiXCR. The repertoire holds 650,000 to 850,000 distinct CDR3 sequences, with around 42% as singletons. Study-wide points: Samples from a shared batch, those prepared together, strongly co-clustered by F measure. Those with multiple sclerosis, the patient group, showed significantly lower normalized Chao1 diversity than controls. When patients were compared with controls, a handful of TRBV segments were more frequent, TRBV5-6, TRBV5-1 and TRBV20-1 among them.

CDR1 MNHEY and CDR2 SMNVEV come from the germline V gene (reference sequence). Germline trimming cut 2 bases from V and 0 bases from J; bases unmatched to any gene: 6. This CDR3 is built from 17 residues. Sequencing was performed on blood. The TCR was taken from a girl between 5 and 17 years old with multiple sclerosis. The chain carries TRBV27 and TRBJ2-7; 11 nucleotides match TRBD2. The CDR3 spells CASSLKTSGILSYEQYF. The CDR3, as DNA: TGTGCCAGCAGTTTAAAGACTAGCGGGATTCTCTCCTACGAGCAGTACTTC.